The entry that follows covers one TCR beta chain sequence. This clone has just a few counts. Its recognized antigen is unknown. It has no much larger one-base neighbor in the sample; base qualities were not kept. The trial excluded patients who had a history of autoimmune disease or were on systemic immunosuppression. Peripheral blood for TCR sequencing was collected from all dose cohorts at baseline, on cycle 4 day 1, and on cycle 7 day 1. The samples were taken from a phase I, first-in-human, multicenter, open-label dose-escalation trial of ivuxolimab. Adults with locally advanced or metastatic melanoma, renal cell, hepatocellular, or head and neck squamous cell carcinoma were enrolled in the trial. CD4+ and CD8+ T cells were sorted separately from peripheral blood before TCR sequencing. This sample is part of a study of OX40 agonist ivuxolimab in advanced cancers. Regarding the research as a whole: Ivuxolimab, which targeted the costimulatory receptor OX40 (CD134), was an agonistic, fully human IgG2 monoclonal antibody. Intravenous ivuxolimab was administered to patients every 2 weeks at six dose levels: 0.01, 0.1, 0.3, 1.5, 3 and 10 mg/kg. Of the 50 or so patients in dose escalation, approximately 20 had hepatocellular carcinoma, some 15 had melanoma, 9 had renal cell carcinoma and 9 had head and neck cancer. In the dose-escalation cohort, 70% to 85% of patients were male, and the mean age was roughly 56 years with a range of about 23 to 79. Prior anti-PD-1, anti-PD-L1 or anti-CTLA-4 therapy was permitted, and checkpoint inhibitors had been received by about 44% of dose-escalation patients. Three dose-escalation patients achieved partial responses, one with hepatocellular carcinoma and two with cutaneous melanoma. The purpose of peripheral TCRbeta sequencing was to test whether ivuxolimab changed TCR sequence diversity and led to clonal T-cell expansion. The monotherapy dose-escalation portion (N ≈ 50 patients) of the phase I ivuxolimab trial is reported in the paper.

Study-wide findings and limitations: In the 0.1-3.0 mg/kg groups, partial responders were among the patients with the lowest normalized peripheral clonal expansion, particularly in CD8+ T cells. Clonal expansion of both CD4+ and CD8+ blood T cells was observed from baseline to week 6 at doses 0.1 to 3.0 mg/kg. After ivuxolimab, expanded clones were on average more numerous among CD8+ T cells than among CD4+ T cells. Low levels of normalized T-cell clonal expansion were also seen in some nonresponding patients. The antigen specificity of the peripheral T cells that underwent clonal expansion was not determined.

For sequencing of the TCRbeta CDR3 region, genomic DNA was extracted from the sorted cells. The immunoSEQ Assay was used for sequencing of TCRbeta CDR3 regions. TCRdb carries this immuneACCESS record with in-frame sequences only. Its versions omit some clonotypes, under half of them owing to an unresolved V gene in the studies checked, with the rest unexplained. The sample table records tens of thousands of clones; about nine tenths of these occur just once. The ten most abundant clones make up 0.7% to 1% of the sample. Spanning cysteine to phenylalanine, the CDR3 consists of 16 amino acids. The retained sequence is limited to the CDR3, 48 bases, with the frame set at the first base. V lost 6 bases and J lost 4 bases; the stretch between them is 19 bases long. CDR1 MDHEN and CDR2 SYDVKM are derived from the germline V gene.

The sequence links TRBV28 to TRBJ1-3; TRBD1 is a weak D gene call, 6 bases matching. Sample: CD4+ or CD8+ T cells sorted from blood, taken in a trial of the OX40 agonist ivuxolimab. The clonotype was recovered from an adult with an advanced solid tumor such as melanoma, head and neck, liver or kidney cancer. The CDR3 corresponds to CASRAGNRAGGNTIYF. The sequenced DNA: TGTGCCAGCAGAGCGGGGAACAGGGCCGGAGGAAACACCATATATTTT.